The clone carrying this T cell receptor (beta chain) was seen at least ten times. What it binds is not known. Unique molecular identifiers were present in the TCR beta cDNA libraries. Input amounts of roughly 0.85 to 10 million T cells were used. These gave about 500,000 cDNA molecules, so each molecule approximated one T cell. MiXCR was run by TCRdb on the PCR reads, yielding one entry per CDR3 protein. The repertoire has roughly 620,000 distinct CDR3 sequences, 40% to 50% of them found once; the top ten carry more than 1.5%. This sample was included in a study of post-analysis software for immune sequencing data. Looking at the study overall: Recorded subtypes: relapsing-remitting, secondary progressive, progressive-relapsing; some patients unannotated.

Trimming pared 0 bases from V and 11 bases from J, leaving 17 bases between. The CDR3 runs to 15 residues. Study-wide points: Four to six TRBV segments, including TRBV5-6, TRBV5-1 and TRBV20-1, were more frequent in patients than controls. Same-batch samples co-clustered strongly by F measure. In multiple sclerosis, normalized Chao1 diversity was significantly below that of controls.

The receptor's source is a girl between 5 and 17 years old with multiple sclerosis. Specimen: blood. The rearrangement links TRBV12-3 or TRBV12-4 to TRBJ1-5; D is unresolved. CDR3 residues: CASSLARWPFGAQHF. The CDR3 DNA reads TGTGCCAGCAGTTTAGCTCGATGGCCTTTTGGAGCCCAGCATTTT.